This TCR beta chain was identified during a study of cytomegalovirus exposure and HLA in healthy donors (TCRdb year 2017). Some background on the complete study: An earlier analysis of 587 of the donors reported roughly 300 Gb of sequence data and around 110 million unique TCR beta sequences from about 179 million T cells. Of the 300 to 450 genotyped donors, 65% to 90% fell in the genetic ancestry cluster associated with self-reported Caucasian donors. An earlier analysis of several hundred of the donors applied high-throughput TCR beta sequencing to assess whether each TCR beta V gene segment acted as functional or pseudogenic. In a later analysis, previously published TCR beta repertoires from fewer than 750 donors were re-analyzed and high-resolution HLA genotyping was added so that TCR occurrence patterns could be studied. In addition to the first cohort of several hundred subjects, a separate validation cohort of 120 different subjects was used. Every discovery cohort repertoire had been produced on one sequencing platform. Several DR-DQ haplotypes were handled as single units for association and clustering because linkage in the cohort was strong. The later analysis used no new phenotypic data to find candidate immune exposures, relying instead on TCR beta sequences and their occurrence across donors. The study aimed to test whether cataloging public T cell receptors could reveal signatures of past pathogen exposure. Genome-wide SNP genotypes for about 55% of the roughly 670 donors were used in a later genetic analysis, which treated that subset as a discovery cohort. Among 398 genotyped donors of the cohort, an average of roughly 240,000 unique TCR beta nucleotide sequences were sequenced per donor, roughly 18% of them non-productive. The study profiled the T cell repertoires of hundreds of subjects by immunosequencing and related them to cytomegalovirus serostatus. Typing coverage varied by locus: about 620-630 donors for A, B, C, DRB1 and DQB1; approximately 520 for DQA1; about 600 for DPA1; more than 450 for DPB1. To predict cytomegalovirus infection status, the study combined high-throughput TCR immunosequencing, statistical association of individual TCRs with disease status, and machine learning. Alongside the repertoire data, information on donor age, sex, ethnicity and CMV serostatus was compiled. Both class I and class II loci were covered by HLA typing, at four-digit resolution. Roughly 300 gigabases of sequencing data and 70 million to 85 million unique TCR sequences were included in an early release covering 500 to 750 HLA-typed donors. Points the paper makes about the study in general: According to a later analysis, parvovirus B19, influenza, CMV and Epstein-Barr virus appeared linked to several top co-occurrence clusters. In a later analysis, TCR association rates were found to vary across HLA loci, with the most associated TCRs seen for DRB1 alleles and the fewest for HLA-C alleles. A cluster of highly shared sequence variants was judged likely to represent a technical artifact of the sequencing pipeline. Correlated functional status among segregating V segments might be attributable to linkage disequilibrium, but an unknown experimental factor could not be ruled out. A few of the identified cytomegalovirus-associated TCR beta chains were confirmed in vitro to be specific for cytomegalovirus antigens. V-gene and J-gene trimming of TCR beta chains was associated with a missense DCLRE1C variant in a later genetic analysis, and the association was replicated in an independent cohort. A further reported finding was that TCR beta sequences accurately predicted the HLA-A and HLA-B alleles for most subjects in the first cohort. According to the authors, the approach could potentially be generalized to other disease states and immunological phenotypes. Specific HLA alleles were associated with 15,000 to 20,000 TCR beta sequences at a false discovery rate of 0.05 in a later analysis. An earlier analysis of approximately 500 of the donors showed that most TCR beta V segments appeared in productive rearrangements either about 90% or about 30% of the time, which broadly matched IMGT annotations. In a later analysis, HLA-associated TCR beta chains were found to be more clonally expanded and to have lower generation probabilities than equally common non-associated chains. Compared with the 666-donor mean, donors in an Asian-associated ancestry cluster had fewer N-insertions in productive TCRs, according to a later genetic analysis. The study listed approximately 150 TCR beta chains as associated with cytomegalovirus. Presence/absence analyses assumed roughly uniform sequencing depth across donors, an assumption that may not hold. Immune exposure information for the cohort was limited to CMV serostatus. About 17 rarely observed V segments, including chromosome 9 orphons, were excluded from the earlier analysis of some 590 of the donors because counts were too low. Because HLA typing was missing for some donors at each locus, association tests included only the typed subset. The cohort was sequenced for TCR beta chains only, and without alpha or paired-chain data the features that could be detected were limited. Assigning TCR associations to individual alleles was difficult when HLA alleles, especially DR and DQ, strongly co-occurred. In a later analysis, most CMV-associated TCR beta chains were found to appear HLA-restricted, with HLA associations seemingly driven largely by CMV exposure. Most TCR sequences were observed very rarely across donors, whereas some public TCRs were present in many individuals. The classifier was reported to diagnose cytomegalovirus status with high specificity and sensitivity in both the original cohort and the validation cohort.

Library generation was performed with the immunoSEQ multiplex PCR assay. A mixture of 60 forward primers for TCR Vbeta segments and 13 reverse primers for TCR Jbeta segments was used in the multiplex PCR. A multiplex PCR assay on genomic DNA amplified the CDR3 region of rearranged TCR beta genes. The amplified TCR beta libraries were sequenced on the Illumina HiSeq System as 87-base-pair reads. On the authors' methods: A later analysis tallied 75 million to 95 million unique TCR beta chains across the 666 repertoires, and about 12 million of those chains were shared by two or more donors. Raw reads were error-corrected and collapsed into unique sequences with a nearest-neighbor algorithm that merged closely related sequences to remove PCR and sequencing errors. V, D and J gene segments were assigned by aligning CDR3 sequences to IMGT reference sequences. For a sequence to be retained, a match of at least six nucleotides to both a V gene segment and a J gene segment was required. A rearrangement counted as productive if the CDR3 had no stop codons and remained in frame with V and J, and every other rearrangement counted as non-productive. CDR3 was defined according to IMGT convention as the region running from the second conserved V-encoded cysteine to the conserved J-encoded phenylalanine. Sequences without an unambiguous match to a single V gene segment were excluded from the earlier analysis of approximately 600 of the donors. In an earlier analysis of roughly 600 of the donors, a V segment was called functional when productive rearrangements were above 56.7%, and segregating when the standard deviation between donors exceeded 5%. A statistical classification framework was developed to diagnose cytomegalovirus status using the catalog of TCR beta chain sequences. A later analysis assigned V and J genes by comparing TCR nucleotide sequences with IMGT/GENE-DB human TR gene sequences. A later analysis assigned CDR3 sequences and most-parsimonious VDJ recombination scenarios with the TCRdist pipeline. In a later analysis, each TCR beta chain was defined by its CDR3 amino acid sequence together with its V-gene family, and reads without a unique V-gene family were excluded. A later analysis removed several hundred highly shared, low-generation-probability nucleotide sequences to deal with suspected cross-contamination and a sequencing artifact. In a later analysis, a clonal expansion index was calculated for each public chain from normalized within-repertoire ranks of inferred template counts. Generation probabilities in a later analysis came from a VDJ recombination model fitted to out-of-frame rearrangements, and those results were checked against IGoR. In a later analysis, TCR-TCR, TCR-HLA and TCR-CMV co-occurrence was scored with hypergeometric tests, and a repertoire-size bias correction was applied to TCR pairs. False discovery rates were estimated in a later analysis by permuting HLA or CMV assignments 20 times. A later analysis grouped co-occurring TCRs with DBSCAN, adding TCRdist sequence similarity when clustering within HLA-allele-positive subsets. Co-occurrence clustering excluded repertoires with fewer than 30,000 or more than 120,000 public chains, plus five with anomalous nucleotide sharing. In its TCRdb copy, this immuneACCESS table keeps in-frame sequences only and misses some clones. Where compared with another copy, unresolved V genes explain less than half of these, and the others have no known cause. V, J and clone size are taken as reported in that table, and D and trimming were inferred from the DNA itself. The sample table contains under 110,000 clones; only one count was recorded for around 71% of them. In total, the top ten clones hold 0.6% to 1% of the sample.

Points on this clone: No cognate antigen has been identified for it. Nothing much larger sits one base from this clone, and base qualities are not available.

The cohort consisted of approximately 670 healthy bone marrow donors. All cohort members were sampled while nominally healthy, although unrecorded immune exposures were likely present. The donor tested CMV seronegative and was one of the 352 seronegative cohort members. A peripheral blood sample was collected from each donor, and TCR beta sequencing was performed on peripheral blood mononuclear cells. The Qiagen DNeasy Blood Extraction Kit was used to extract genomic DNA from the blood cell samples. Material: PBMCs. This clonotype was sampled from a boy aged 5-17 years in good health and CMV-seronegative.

This receptor carries the CDR3 CASSGTSGGDTQYF. The bases read TGTGCCAGCAGTGGGACTAGCGGGGGAGATACGCAGTATTTT. The sequence links TRBV6-4 to TRBJ2-3, with 13 bases matching TRBD2. The CDR3 runs 14 residues from the cysteine to the phenylalanine. CDR3 DNA is the only sequence kept; it has 42 bases, read in frame from the first base. For CDR1 and CDR2, the germline V gene lists MRHNA and SNTAGT. V trim: 4 bases; J trim: 5 bases; unmatched bases: 0.